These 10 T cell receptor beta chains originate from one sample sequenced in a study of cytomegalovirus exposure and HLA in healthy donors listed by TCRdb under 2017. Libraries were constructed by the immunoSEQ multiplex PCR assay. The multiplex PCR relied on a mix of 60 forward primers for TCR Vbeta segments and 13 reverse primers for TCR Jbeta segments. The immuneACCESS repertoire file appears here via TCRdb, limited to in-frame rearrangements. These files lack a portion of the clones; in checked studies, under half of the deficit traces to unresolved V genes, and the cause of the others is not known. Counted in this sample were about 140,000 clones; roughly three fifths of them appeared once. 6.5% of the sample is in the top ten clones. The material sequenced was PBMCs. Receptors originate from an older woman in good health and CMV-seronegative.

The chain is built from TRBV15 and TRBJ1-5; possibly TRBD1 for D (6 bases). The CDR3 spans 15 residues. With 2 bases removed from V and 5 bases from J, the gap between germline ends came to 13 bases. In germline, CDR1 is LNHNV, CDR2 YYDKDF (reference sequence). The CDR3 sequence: CATSRRDTIHQPQHF. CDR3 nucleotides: TGTGCCACCAGCAGAAGGGACACCATCCATCAGCCCCAGCATTTT.

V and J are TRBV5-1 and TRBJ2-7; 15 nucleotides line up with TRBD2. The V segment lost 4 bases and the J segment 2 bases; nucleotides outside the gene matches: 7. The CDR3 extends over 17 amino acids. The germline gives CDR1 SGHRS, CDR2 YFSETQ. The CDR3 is CASSPGLAGGLTYEQYF. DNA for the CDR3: TGCGCCAGCAGCCCCGGACTAGCGGGGGGGCTTACCTACGAGCAGTACTTC.

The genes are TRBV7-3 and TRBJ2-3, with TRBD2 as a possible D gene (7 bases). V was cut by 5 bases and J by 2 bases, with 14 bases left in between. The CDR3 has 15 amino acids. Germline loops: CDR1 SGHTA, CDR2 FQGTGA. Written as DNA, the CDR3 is TGTGCCAGCAGCCCGAGCGGGGACATCACAGATACGCAGTATTTT. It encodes CASSPSGDITDTQYF.

Here the CDR3 DNA reads TGTGCCAGCAGCCCAGGACTAGGGGCCTACGAGCAGTACTTC. This encodes CASSPGLGAYEQYF. V is TRBV5-4 and J is TRBJ2-7; 7 bases match TRBD2. There are 14 residues in the CDR3. CDR1 and CDR2 (germline): SGHNT, YYREEE (reference sequence). Trimming at V came to 4 bases and at J to 2 bases, leaving 6 bases not matched to a gene.

CDR3 in DNA: TGCGCCAGCAGCTCAGGGTTCGGCACAGATACGCAGTATTTT. Its protein is CASSSGFGTDTQYF. The chain joins TRBV5-1 to TRBJ2-3; weak D call: TRBD1 (5 bases). This CDR3 contains 14 residues. V was trimmed by 3 bases and J by 1 base, leaving 9 bases between them. Germline V gene lookup returns CDR1 SGHRS and CDR2 YFSETQ.

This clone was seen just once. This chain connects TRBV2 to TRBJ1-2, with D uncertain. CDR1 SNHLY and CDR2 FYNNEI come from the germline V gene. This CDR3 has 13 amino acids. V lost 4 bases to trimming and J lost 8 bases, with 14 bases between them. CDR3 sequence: CASSVSNAGGYTF. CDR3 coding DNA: TGTGCCAGCAGTGTTAGTAACGCGGGAGGCTACACCTTC.

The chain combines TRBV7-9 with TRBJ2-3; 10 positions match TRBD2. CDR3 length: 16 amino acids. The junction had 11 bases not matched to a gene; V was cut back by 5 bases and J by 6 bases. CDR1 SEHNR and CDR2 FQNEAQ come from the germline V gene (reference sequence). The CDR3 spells CASSQPPAGGFDTQYF. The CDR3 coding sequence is TGTGCCAGCAGCCAACCCCCAGCGGGGGGGTTCGATACGCAGTATTTT.

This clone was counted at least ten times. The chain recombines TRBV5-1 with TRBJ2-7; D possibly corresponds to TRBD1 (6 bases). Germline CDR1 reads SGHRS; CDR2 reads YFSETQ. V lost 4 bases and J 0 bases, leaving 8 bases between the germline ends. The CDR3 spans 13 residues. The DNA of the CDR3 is TGCGCCAGCAGCCGGGACATCTCCTACGAGCAGTACTTC. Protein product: CASSRDISYEQYF.

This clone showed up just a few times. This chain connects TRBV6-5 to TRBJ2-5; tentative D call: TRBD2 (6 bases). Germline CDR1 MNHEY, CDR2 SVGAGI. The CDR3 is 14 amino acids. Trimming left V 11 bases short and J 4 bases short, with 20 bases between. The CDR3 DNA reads TGTGCCGCCACCGGCGGGACGAAGGGAGAGACCCAGTACTTC. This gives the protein CAATGGTKGETQYF.

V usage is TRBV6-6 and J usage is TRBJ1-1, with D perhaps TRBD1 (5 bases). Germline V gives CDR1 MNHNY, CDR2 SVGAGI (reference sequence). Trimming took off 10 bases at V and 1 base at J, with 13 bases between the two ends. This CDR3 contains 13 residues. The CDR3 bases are TGTGCCACCCAGGGTTCTTGGAACACTGAAGCTTTCTTT. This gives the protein CATQGSWNTEAFF.